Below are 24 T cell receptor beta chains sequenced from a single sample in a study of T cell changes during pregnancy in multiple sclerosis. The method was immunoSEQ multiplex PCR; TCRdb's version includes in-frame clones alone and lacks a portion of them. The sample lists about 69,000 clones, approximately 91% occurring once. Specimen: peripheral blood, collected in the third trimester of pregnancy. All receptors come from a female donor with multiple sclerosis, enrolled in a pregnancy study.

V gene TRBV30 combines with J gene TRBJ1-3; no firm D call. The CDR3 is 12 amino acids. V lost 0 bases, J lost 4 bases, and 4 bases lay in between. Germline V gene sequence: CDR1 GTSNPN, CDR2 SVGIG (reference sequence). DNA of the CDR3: TGTGCCTGGAGTGTACGGGGAAACACCATATATTTT. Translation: CAWSVRGNTIYF.

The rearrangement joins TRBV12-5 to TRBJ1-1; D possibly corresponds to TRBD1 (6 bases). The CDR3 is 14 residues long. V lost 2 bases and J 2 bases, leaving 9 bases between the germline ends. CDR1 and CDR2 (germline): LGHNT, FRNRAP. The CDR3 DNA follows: TGTGCTAGTGGTTTGTACAGGGAAAACACTGAAGCTTTCTTT. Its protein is CASGLYRENTEAFF. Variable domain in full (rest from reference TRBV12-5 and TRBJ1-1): DARVTQTPRHKVTEMGQEVTMRCQPILGHNTVFWYRQTMMQGLELLAYFRNRAPLDDSGMPKDRFSAEMPDATLATLKIQPSEPRDSAVYFCASGLYRENTEAFFGQGTRLTVV.

The CDR3 DNA reads as TGTGCCAGCAGGGGGGGACAGGGTGGCAATGAGCAGTTCTTC. It yields the protein CASRGGQGGNEQFF. This chain uses TRBV6-1 with TRBJ2-1; TRBD1 agrees at 9 bases. The V gene end was trimmed by 6 bases and the J gene end by 6 bases; junction bases not matched to a gene: 6. The germline gives CDR1 MNHNS, CDR2 SASEGT. The CDR3 totals 14 residues.

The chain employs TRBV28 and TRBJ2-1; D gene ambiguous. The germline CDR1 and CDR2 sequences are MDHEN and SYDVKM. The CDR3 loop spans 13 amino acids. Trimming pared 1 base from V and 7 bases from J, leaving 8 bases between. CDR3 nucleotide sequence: TGTGCCAGCAGTTTATTAGCCGCGAATGAGCAGTTCTTC. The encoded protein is CASSLLAANEQFF.

The CDR3 reads CASSLAGGQETQYF. The CDR3 DNA is TGTGCCAGCAGCTTAGCGGGGGGCCAAGAGACCCAGTACTTC. The chain employs TRBV13 and TRBJ2-5; TRBD2 matches 7 bases. The ends lost 1 base at V and 1 base at J; junction bases unmatched: 0. This CDR3 is 14 amino acids long. CDR1 is PRHDT and CDR2 is FYEKMQ in the germline V gene (reference sequence). Based on the CDR3 plus reference TRBV13 and TRBJ2-5, the full variable domain is AAGVIQSPRHLIKEKRETATLKCYPIPRHDTVYWYQQGPGQDPQFLISFYEKMQSDKGSIPDRFSAQQFSDYHSELNMSSLELGDSALYFCASSLAGGQETQYFGPGTRLLVL.

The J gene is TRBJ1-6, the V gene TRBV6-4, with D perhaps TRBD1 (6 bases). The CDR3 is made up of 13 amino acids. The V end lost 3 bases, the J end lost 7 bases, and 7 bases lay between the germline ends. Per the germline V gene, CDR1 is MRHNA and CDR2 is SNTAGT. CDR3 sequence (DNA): TGTGCCAGCAGTGAAACAGGGAATTCACCCCTCCACTTT. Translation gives CASSETGNSPLHF.

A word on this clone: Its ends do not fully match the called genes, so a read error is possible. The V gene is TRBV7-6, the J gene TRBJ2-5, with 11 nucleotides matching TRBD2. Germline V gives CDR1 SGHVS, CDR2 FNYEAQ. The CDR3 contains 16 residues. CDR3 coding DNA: TGTGCCAGCAGCTTGAGGTCTAGCGGGGGGCAAGGGACCCAGTACTTC. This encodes CASSLRSSGGQGTQYF.

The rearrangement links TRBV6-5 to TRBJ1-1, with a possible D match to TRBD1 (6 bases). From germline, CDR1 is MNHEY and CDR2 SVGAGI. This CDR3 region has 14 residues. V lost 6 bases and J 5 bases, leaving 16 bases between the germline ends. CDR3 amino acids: CASRLDSFLTEAFF. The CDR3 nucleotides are TGTGCCAGCAGACTGGACAGTTTCTTGACTGAAGCTTTCTTT.

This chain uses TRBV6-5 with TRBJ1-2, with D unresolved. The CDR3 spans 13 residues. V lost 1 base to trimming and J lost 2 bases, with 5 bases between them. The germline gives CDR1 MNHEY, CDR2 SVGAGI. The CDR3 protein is CASSYYGNYGYTF. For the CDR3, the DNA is TGTGCCAGCAGTTACTATGGCAACTATGGCTACACCTTC.

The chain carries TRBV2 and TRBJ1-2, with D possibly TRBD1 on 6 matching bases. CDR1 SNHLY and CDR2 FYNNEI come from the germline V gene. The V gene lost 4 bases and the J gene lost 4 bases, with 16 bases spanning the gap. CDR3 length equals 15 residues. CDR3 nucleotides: TGTGCCAGCAGTGGGCTGCGGACAGTCTCCTATGGCTACACCTTC. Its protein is CASSGLRTVSYGYTF.

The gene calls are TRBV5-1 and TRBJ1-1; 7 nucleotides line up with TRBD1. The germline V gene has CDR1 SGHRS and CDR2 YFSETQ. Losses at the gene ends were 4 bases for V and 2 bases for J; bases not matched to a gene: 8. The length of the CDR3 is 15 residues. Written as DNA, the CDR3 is TGCGCCAGCAGCCCAAAGACAGGGCATAACACTGAAGCTTTCTTT. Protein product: CASSPKTGHNTEAFF.

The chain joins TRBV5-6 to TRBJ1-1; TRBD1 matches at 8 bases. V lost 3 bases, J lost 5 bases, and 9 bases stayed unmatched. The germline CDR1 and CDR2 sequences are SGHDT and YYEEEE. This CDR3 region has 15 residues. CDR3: CASSSVDREGTEAFF. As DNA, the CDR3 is TGTGCCAGCAGCTCTGTGGACAGGGAGGGGACTGAAGCTTTCTTT.

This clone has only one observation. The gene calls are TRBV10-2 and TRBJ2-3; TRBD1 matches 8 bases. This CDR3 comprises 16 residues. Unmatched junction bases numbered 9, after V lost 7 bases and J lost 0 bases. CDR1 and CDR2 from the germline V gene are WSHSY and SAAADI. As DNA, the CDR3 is TGCGCCAGCAAATTGGACAGGGCGTGGAGCACAGATACGCAGTATTTT. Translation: CASKLDRAWSTDTQYF.

CDR3 in DNA: TGCGCCAGCAGCGACGGAGTTACAGATACGCAGTATTTT. It encodes CASSDGVTDTQYF. The chain joins TRBV5-1 to TRBJ2-3; no firm D call. Germline V gives CDR1 SGHRS, CDR2 YFSETQ. This CDR3 has 13 amino acids. The V end was cut by 4 bases, the J end by 3 bases, with 9 bases between.

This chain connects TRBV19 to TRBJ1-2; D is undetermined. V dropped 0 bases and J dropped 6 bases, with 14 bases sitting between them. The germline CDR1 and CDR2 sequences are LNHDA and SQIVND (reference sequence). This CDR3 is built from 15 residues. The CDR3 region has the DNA TGTGCCAGTAGTATAGAGCGCGGTACGCACAATGGCTACACCTTC. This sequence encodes CASSIERGTHNGYTF.

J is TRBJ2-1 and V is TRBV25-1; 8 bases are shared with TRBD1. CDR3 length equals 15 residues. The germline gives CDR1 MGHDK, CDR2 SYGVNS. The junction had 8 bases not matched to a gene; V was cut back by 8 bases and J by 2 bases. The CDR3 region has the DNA TGTGCCAGCCAGAGGACAGGGAGAGCCTACAATGAGCAGTTCTTC. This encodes CASQRTGRAYNEQFF.

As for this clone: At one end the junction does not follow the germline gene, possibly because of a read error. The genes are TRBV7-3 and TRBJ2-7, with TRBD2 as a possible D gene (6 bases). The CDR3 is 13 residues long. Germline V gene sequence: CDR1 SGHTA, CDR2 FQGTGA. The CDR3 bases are TGTGCCAGCAGCTTGGGGGGATCCTCCGAGCAGTACTTC. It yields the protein CASSLGGSSEQYF.

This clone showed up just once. Here the CDR3 reads CASSPGVTQPQHF. The CDR3 nucleotides read TGTGCCAGCTCACCCGGGGTTACTCAGCCCCAGCATTTT. The chain has TRBV18 and TRBJ1-5; unclear D gene. The ends were cut back, 3 bases at V and 6 bases at J, with 9 bases in the middle. This CDR3 is 13 amino acids long. Per the germline V gene, CDR1 is KGHSH and CDR2 is LQKENI.

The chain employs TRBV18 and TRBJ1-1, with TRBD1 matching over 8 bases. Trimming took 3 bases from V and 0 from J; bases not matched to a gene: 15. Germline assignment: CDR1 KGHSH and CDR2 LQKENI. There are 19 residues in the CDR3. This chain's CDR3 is CASSPRLIQGAGMNTEAFF. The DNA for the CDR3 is TGTGCCAGCTCACCGCGGCTAATTCAGGGGGCCGGGATGAACACTGAAGCTTTCTTT.

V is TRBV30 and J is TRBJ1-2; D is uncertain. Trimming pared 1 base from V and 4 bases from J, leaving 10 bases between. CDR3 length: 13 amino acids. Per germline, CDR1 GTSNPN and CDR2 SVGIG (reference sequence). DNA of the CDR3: TGTGCCTGGAGTGATGGGCAGTTCTATGGCTACACCTTC. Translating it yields CAWSDGQFYGYTF.

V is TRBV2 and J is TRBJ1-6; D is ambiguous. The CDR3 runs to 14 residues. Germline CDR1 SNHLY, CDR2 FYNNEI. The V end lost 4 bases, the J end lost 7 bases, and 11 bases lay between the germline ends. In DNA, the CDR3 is TGTGCCAGCAGTGTGGCGGTATTGAATTCACCCCTCCACTTT. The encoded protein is CASSVAVLNSPLHF.

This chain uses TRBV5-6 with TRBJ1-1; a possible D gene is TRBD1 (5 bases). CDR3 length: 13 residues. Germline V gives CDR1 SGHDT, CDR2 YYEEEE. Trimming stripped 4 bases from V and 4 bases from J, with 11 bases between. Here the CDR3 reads CASSIGDPTEAFF. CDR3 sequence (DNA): TGTGCCAGCAGCATAGGGGATCCCACTGAAGCTTTCTTT.

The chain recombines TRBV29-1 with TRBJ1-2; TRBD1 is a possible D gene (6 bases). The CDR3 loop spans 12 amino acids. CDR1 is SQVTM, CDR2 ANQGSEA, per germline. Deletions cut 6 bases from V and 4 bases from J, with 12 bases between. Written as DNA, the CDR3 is TGCAGCGTAGACAGGATTCCCTATGGCTACACCTTC. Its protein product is CSVDRIPYGYTF.

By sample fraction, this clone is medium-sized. The CDR3 DNA follows: TGTGCCAGTAGTGTATCGGGACTCACCACCTACGAGCAGTACTTC. Residues: CASSVSGLTTYEQYF. This chain links TRBV19 with TRBJ2-7, with D maybe TRBD2 (6 bases). The germline V gene has CDR1 LNHDA and CDR2 SQIVND (reference sequence). The V end lost 5 bases, the J end lost 2 bases, and 16 bases lay between the germline ends. CDR3 length: 15 residues.